This TCR beta chain was sequenced for a study of shared clonotypes between healthy human individuals. The repertoire was sequenced with immunoSEQ multiplex PCR; TCRdb's copy has only in-frame clones and lacks some. The sample contains some 1,400,000 clones, roughly 97% of which appear only once. The donors, healthy adults who were HIV-negative, had experienced no recent acute infections or vaccinations. CD4+ cells were split into CD45RA+ naive and CD45RA-negative memory subsets. This CDR3 has 17 residues. V lost 4 bases to trimming and J lost 0 bases; unmatched junction nucleotides: 6. Per germline, CDR1 SGHRS and CDR2 YFSETQ.

This sequence joins TRBV5-1 and TRBJ2-5; 13 bases fit TRBD2. The receptor was derived from a man aged 25-40 years in good health. What was sequenced was naive CD4+ T cells sorted from blood. The subset: CD45RA+ positively selected. The CDR3 DNA is TGCGCCAGCAGCCTGGGGACTAGCGGGAATAACCAAGAGACCCAGTACTTC. Its translation: CASSLGTSGNNQETQYF.